A single sample is the source of the 2 T cell receptor beta chains below, sequenced in a study of blood T cell repertoires in COVID-19. Repertoires were generated with immunoSEQ multiplex PCR, while TCRdb's copy carries only in-frame clones and drops some. The data contain tens of thousands of clones, roughly four fifths of them singletons. Input material: peripheral blood. The receptors here all came from a man aged 45-65 years with active or convalescent COVID-19.

The rearrangement links TRBV10-2 to TRBJ1-2; D possibly corresponds to TRBD1 (6 bases). V lost 0 bases, J lost 7 bases, and 18 bases lay in between. Germline V lookup: CDR1 WSHSY, CDR2 SAAADI. The CDR3 consists of 16 residues. CDR3 residues: CASSESPTGTRLGYTF. The CDR3, as DNA: TGCGCCAGCAGTGAGTCCCCCACCGGGACACGGCTTGGCTACACCTTC.

The CDR3 DNA sequence: TGTGCCAGCAGCATGGGGACAGGGGGCGCCTATGGCTACACCTTC. It encodes CASSMGTGGAYGYTF. V is TRBV7-8 and J is TRBJ1-2; 12 bases align to TRBD1. V lost 5 bases and J lost 4; bases outside the gene matches: 5. Per the germline V gene, CDR1 is SGHVS and CDR2 is FQNEAQ. This CDR3 contains 15 residues.